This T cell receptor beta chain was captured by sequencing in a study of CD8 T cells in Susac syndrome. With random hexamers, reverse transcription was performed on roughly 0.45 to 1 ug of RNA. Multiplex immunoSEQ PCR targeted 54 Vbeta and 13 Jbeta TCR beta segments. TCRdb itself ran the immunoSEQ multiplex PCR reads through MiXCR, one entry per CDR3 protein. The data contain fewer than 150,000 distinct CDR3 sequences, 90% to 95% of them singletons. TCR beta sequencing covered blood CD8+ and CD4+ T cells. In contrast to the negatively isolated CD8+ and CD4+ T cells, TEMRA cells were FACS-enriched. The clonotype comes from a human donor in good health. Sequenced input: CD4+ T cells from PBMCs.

CDR3 region: CASSSGTLWDTQYF. For the CDR3, the DNA is TGTGCCAGCAGCAGCGGGACTCTGTGGGATACGCAGTATTTT. The chain combines TRBV7-2 with TRBJ2-3; 7 nucleotides agree with TRBD2. In germline, CDR1 is SGHTA, CDR2 FQGNSA. The CDR3 loop spans 14 amino acids. J was trimmed by 6 bases and V by 5 bases; bases with no gene match: 8.